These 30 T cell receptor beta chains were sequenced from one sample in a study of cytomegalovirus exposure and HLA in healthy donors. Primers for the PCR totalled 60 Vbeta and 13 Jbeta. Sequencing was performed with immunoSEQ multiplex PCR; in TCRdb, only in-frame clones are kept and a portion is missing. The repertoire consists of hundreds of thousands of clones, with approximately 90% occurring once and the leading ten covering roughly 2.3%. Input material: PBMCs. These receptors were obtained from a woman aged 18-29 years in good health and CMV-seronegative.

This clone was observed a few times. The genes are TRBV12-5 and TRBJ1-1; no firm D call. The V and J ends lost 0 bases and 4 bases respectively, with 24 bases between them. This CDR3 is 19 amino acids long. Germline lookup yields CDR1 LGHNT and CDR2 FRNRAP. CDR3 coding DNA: TGTGCTAGTGGTTTGGTACTAACGGGAGCCATAGAAGTCGGCACTGAAGCTTTCTTT. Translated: CASGLVLTGAIEVGTEAFF.

The CDR3 loop reads CASSASGGARTDTQYF. As DNA, the CDR3 is TGTGCCAGCAGCGCTAGCGGGGGGGCGAGGACAGATACGCAGTATTTT. V is TRBV5-6 and J is TRBJ2-3; 12 positions agree with TRBD2. The junction had 6 bases not matched to a gene; V was cut back by 4 bases and J by 3 bases. The V gene's germline CDR1 is SGHDT and CDR2 YYEEEE. There are 16 residues in the CDR3.

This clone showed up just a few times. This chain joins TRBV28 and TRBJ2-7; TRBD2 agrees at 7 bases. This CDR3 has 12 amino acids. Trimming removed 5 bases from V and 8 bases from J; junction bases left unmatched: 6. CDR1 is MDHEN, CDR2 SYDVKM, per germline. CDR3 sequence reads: CASSLRDYQQYF. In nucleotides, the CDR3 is TGTGCCAGCAGTCTCCGGGACTATCAGCAGTACTTC.

This CDR3 is CACSTSIFYGYTF. DNA for the CDR3: TGTGCCTGTTCCACATCGATTTTCTATGGCTACACCTTC. The chain has TRBV2 and TRBJ1-2, with D uncertain. V was pared by 11 bases and J by 4 bases, with 17 bases between. Germline values: CDR1 SNHLY, CDR2 FYNNEI. This CDR3 has 13 residues.

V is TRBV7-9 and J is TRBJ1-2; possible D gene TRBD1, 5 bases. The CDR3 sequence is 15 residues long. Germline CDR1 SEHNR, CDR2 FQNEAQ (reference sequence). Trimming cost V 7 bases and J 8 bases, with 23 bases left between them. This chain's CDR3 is CASTPSEGTRWGYTF. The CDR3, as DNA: TGTGCCAGCACGCCTAGCGAGGGGACGCGTTGGGGCTACACCTTC.

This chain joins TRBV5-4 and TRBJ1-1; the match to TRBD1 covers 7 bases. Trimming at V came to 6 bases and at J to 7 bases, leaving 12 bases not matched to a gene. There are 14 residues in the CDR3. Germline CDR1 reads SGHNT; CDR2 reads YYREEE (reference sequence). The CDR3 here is CASTSRGIGVEAFF. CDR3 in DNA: TGTGCCAGCACTTCCAGGGGGATAGGAGTTGAAGCTTTCTTT.

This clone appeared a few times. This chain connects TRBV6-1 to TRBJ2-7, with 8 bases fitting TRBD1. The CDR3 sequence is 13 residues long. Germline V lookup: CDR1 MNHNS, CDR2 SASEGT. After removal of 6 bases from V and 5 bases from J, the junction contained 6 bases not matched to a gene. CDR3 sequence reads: CASRRQGPDEQYF. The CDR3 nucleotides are TGTGCCAGCAGGAGACAGGGGCCCGACGAGCAGTACTTC.

CDR3 amino acids: CASSYYVSSGNTIYF. DNA of the CDR3: TGTGCCAGCAGTTACTATGTATCCTCTGGAAACACCATATATTTT. This rearrangement joins TRBV6-6 to TRBJ1-3, with D unclear. In germline, CDR1 is MNHNY, CDR2 SVGAGI (reference sequence). This CDR3 has 15 amino acids. V was clipped by 1 base and J by 0 bases, with 7 bases between them.

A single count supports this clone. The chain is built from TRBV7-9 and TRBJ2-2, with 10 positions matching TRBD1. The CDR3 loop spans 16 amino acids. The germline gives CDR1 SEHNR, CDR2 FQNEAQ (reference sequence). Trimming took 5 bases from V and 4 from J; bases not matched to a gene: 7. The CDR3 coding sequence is TGTGCCAGCAGCCGGACAGGGGGGCCGAGCACCGGGGAGCTGTTTTTT. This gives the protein CASSRTGGPSTGELFF.

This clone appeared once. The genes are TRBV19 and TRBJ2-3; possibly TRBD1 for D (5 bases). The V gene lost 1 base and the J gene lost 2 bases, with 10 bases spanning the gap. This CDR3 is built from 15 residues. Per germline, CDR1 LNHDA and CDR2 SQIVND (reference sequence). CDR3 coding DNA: TGTGCCAGTAGTATAGTGGCAGGGAACACAGATACGCAGTATTTT. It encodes CASSIVAGNTDTQYF.

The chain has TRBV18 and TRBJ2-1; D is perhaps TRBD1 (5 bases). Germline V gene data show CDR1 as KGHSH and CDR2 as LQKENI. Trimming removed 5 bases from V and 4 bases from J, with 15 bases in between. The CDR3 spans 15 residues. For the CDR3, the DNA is TGTGCCAGCTCAGTAGGAACAGGCGAGTACAATGAGCAGTTCTTC. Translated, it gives CASSVGTGEYNEQFF.

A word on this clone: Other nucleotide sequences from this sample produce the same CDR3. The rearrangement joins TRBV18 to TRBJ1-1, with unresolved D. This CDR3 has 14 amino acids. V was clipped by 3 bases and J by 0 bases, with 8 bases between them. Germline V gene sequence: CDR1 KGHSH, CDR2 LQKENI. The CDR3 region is CASSPLNMNTEAFF. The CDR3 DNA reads TGTGCCAGCTCACCGTTGAACATGAACACTGAAGCTTTCTTT. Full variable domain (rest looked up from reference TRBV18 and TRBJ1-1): NAGVMQNPRHLVRRRGQEARLRCSPMKGHSHVYWYRQLPEEGLKFMVYLQKENIIDESGMPKERFSAEFPKEGPSILRIQQVVRGDSAAYFCASSPLNMNTEAFFGQGTRLTVV.

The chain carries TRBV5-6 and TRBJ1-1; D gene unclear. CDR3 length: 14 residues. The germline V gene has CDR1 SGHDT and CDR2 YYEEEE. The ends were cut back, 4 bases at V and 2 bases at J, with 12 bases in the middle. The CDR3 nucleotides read TGTGCCAGCAGCCCGGACTTTACCAACACTGAAGCTTTCTTT. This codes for CASSPDFTNTEAFF.

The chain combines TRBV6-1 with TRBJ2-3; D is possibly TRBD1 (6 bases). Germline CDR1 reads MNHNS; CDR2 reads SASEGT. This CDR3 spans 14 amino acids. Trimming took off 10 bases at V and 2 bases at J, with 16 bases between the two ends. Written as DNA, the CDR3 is TGTGCCATAGTCCAGGGGACCTCCACAGATACGCAGTATTTT. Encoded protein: CAIVQGTSTDTQYF.

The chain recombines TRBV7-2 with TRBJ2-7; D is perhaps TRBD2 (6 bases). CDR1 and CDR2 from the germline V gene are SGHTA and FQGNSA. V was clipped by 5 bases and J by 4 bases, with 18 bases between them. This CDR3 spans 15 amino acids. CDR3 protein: CASSVRTGGLYEQYF. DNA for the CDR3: TGTGCCAGCAGCGTACGTACCGGGGGATTGTACGAGCAGTACTTC.

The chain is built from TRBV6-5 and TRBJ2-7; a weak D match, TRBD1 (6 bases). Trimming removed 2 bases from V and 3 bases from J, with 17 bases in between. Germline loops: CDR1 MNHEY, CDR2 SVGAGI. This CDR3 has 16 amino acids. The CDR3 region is CASSYRDTGPLYEQYF. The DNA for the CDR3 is TGTGCCAGCAGTTACCGGGACACAGGACCCCTCTACGAGCAGTACTTC.

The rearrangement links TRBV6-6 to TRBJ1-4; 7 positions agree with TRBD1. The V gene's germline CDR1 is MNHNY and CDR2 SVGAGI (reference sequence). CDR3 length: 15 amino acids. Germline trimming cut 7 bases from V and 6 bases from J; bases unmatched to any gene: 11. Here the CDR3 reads CASKHYGTADEKLFF. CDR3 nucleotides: TGTGCCAGCAAACACTACGGGACAGCCGATGAAAAACTGTTTTTT.

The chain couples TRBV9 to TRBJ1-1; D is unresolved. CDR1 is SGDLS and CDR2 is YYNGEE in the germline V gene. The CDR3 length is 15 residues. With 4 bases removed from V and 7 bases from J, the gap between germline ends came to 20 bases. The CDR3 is CASSPHGSARGEAFF. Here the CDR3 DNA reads TGTGCCAGCAGCCCCCACGGGTCCGCGCGGGGTGAAGCTTTCTTT.

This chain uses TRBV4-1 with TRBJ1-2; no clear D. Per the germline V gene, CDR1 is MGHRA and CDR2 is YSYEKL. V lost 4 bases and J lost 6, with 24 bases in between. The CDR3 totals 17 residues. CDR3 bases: TGCGCCAGCAGCCCACCCCGGGGTTTTGCGGCAGACGATGGCTACACCTTC. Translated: CASSPPRGFAADDGYTF.

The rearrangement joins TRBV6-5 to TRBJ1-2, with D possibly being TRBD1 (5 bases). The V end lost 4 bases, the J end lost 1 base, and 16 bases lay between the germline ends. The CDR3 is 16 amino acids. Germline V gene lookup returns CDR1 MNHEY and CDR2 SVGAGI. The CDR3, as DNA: TGTGCCAGCAGTTCCGTCGGGGGAAACATTAACTATGGCTACACCTTC. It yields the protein CASSSVGGNINYGYTF.

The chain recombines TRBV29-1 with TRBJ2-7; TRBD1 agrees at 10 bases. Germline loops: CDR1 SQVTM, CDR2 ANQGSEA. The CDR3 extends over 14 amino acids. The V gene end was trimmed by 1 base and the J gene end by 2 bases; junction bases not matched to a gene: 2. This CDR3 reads CSVEGGTGAYEQYF. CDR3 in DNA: TGCAGCGTTGAAGGTGGGACAGGGGCCTACGAGCAGTACTTC.

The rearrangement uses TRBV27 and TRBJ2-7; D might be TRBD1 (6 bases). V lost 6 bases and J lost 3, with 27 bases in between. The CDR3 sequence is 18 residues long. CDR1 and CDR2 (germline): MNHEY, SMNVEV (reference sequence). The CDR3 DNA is TGTGCCAGCAGCCCCTCCGGGACACATACAATGTTACGCTACGAGCAGTACTTC. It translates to CASSPSGTHTMLRYEQYF.

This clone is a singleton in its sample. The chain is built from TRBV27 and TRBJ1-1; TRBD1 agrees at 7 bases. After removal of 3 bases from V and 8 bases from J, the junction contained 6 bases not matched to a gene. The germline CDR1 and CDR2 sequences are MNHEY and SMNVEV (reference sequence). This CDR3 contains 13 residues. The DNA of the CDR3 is TGTGCCAGCAGTTTCTCTGAGGGACAGGAAGCTTTCTTT. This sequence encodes CASSFSEGQEAFF.

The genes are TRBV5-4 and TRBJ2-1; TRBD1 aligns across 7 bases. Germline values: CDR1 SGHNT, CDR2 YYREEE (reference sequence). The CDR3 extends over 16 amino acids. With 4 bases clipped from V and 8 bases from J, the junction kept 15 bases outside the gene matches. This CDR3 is CASSPARKTQGDEQFF. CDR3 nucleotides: TGTGCCAGCAGCCCCGCCAGGAAGACTCAGGGGGATGAGCAGTTCTTC. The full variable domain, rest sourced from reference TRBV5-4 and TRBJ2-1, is ETGVTQSPTHLIKTRGQQVTLRCSSQSGHNTVSWYQQALGQGPQFIFQYYREEENGRGNFPPRFSGLQFPNYSSELNVNALELDDSALYLCASSPARKTQGDEQFFGPGTRLTVL.

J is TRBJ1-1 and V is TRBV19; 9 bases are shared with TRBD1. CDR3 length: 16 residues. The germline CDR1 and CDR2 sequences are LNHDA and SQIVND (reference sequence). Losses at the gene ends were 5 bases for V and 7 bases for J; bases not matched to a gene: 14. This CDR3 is CASSVAGQGRGSEAFF. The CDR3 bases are TGTGCCAGTAGTGTAGCGGGACAGGGCCGAGGTAGTGAAGCTTTCTTT.

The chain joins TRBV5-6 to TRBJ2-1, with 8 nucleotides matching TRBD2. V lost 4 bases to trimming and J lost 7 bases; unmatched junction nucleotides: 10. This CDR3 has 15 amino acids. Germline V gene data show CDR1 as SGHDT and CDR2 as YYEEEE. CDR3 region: CASSPRRIAGNEQFF. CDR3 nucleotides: TGTGCCAGCAGCCCCCGGAGGATAGCGGGGAATGAGCAGTTCTTC.

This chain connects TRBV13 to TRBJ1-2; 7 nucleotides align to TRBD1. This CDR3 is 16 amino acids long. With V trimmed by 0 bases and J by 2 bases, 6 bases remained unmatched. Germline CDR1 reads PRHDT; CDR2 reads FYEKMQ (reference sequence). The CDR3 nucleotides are TGTGCCAGCAGCTTAGGCCGGGGACAGAGCAACTATGGCTACACCTTC. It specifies CASSLGRGQSNYGYTF. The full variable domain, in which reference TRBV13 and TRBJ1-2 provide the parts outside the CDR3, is AAGVIQSPRHLIKEKRETATLKCYPIPRHDTVYWYQQGPGQDPQFLISFYEKMQSDKGSIPDRFSAQQFSDYHSELNMSSLELGDSALYFCASSLGRGQSNYGYTFGSGTRLTVV.

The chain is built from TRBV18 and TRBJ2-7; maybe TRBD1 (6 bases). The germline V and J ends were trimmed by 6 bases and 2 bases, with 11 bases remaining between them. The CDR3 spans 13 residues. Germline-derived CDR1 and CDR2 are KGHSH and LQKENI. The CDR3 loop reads CASSPGTTYEQYF. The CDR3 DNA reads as TGTGCCAGCTCCCCCGGGACAACCTACGAGCAGTACTTC.

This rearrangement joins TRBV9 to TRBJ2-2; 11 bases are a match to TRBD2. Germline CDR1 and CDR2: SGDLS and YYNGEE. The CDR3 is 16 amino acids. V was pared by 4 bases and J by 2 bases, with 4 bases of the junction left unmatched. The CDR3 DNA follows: TGTGCCAGCAGCCCGACTAGCGGGGCTAACACCGGGGAGCTGTTTTTT. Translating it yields CASSPTSGANTGELFF. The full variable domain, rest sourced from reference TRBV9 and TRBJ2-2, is DSGVTQTPKHLITATGQRVTLRCSPRSGDLSVYWYQQSLDQGLQFLIQYYNGEERAKGNILERFSAQQFPDLHSELNLSSLELGDSALYFCASSPTSGANTGELFFGEGSRLTVL.

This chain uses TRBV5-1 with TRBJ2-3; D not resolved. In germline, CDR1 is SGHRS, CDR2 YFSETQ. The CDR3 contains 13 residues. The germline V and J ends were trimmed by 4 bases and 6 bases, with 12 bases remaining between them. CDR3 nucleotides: TGCGCCAGCAGCGGCGGCTCGAGGGATACGCAGTATTTT. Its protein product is CASSGGSRDTQYF.